The clone carrying this T cell receptor (beta chain) was detected only once. The sample belongs to a study of blood T cell repertoires in COVID-19. The CDR3 extends over 15 amino acids. Trimming took 5 bases from V and 0 from J; bases not matched to a gene: 3. Germline CDR1 SGHTA, CDR2 FQGNSA. TCRdb's copy holds only in-frame clones and misses some; the assay was immunoSEQ multiplex PCR. The sample shows some 500,000 clones, 85% to 90% of them seen only once. Sequenced input: peripheral blood. V usage is TRBV7-2 and J usage is TRBJ2-3; 9 bases agree with TRBD2. The receptor comes from a woman in her forties or fifties with COVID-19, enrolled during active disease. The CDR3: CASSLSGGSTDTQYF. Here the CDR3 DNA reads TGTGCCAGCAGCCTTAGCGGGGGTAGCACAGATACGCAGTATTTT.